This TCR beta chain derives from a study of cytotoxic CD8 clonotypes in ibrutinib-treated CLL. Study-level findings and limits: Clonality showed a rise at ibrutinib response that reversed toward baseline at progression. The study found public clonotypes uncommon, contracting or stable on treatment.

This clone was counted a few times. The target antigen is unknown. Genomic DNA in a quantity of 2 to 2.5 micrograms was derived from cryopreserved PBMCs for TCR beta libraries. The CDR3 has 12 residues. Germline V CDR1 and CDR2: SEHNR, FQNEAQ (reference sequence). Trimming stripped 2 bases from V and 6 bases from J, with 5 bases between. Generated by immunoSEQ multiplex PCR, the TCRdb table keeps only in-frame clones and is missing some. The repertoire includes over 100,000 clones, under 70% of them detected once, and about 39% sits in the top ten. The material was PBMCs, obtained after 24 months of ibrutinib treatment. The origin of this receptor is a human donor with chronic lymphocytic leukemia. The rearrangement links TRBV7-9 to TRBJ1-5; D is uncertain. The CDR3 DNA follows: TGTGCCAGCAGCTTAAGTACTCAGCCCCAGCATTTT. The encoded protein is CASSLSTQPQHF. Full variable domain (missing parts from reference TRBV7-9 and TRBJ1-5): DTGVSQNPRHKITKRGQNVTFRCDPISEHNRLYWYRQTLGQGPEFLTYFQNEAQLEKSRLLSDRFSAERPKGSFSTLEIQRTEQGDSAMYLCASSLSTQPQHFGDGTRLSIL.